A single T cell receptor (beta chain) is shown here with its context. This sample stems from a study of T cell responses to AZD1222 COVID-19 vaccine. The CDR3 has 8 residues. The V end was cut by 3 bases, the J end by 12 bases, with 2 bases between. Germline CDR1 is SEHNR and CDR2 is FQNEAQ (reference sequence). Sequencing used immunoSEQ multiplex PCR; TCRdb keeps in-frame clones, though not all of them. The sample has some 130,000 clones; 85% to 95% are singletons. Sequencing used peripheral blood, obtained 28 days after the second AZD1222 dose. The chain carries TRBV7-9 and TRBJ2-5; D unresolved. This receptor was obtained from an adult who received the AZD1222 COVID-19 vaccine. The chain's CDR3 is CASSLEYF. The CDR3 DNA follows: TGTGCCAGCAGCTTGGAGTACTTC.